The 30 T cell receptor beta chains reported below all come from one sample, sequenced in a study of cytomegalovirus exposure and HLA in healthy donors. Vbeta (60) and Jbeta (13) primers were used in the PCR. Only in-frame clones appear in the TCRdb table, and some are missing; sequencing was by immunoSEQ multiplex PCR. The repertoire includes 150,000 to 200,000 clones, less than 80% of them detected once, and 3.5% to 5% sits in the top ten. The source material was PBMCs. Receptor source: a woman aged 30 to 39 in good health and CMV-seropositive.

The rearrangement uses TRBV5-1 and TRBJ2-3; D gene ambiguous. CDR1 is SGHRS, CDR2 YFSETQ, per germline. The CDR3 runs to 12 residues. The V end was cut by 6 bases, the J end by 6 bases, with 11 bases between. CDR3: CASTDSADTQYF. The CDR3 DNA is TGCGCCAGCACCGACTCAGCGGATACGCAGTATTTT.

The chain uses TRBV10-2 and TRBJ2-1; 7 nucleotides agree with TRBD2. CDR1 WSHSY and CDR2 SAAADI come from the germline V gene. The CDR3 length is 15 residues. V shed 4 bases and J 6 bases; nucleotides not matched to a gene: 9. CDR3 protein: CASSVIAGNINEQFF. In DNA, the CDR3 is TGCGCCAGCAGTGTGATAGCGGGCAATATCAATGAGCAGTTCTTC.

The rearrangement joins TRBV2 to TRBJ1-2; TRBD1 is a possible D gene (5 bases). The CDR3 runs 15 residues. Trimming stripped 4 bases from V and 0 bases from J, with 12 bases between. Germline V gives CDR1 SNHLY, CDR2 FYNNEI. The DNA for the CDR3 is TGTGCCAGCAGTGTGTCTCCAGGGACTAACTATGGCTACACCTTC. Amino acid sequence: CASSVSPGTNYGYTF.

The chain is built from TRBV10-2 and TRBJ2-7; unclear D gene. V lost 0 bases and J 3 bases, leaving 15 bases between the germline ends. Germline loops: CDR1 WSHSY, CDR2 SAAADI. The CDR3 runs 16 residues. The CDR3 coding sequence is TGCGCCAGCAGTGAGTCGGGCCCGTACTCCATCTACGAGCAGTACTTC. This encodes CASSESGPYSIYEQYF.

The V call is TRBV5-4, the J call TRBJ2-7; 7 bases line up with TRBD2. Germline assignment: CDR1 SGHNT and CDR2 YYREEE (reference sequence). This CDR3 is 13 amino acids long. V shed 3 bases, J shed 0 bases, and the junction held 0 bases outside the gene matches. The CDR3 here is CASSWDYSYEQYF. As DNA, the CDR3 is TGTGCCAGCAGCTGGGACTACTCCTACGAGCAGTACTTC.

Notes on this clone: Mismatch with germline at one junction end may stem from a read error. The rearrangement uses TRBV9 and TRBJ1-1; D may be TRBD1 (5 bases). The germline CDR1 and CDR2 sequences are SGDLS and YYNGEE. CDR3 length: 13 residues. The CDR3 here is CASSATVHHPVHF. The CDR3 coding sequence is TGTGCCAGCAGCGCGACAGTGCACCACCCTGTACACTTT.

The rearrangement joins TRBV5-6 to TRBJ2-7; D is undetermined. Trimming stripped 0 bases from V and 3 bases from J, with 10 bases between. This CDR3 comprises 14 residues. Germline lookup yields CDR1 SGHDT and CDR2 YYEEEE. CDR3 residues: CASSLGLLRYEQYF. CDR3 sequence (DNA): TGTGCCAGCAGCTTGGGACTTCTGCGCTACGAGCAGTACTTC.

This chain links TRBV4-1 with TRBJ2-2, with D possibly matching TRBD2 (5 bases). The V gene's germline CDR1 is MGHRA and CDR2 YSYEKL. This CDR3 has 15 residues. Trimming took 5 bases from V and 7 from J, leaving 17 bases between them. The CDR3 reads CASSEPGISGGELFF. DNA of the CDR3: TGCGCCAGCAGCGAACCGGGAATAAGCGGCGGGGAGCTGTTTTTT.

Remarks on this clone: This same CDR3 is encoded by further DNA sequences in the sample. The CDR3 loop reads CASSQDRAYEQYF. In DNA, the CDR3 is TGCGCCAGCAGCCAAGATCGAGCCTACGAGCAGTACTTC. The chain is built from TRBV4-3 and TRBJ2-7; no clear D gene. The CDR3 is made up of 13 amino acids. Germline loops: CDR1 LGHNA, CDR2 YSLEER. Trimming took 0 bases from V and 2 from J, leaving 5 bases between them.

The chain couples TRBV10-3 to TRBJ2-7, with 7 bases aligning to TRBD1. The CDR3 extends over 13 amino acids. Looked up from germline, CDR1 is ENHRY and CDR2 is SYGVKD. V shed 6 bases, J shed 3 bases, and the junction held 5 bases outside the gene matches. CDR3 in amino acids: CAISGDSLYEQYF. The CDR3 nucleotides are TGTGCCATCAGCGGGGACAGCCTCTACGAGCAGTACTTC.

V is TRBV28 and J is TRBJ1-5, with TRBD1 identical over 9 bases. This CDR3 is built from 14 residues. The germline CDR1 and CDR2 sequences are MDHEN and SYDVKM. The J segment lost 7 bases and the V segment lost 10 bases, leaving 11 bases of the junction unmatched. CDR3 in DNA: TGTGCCACCCATACAGGGGGCGCAGAACAGCCCCAGCATTTT. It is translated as CATHTGGAEQPQHF. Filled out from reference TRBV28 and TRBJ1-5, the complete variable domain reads DVKVTQSSRYLVKRTGEKVFLECVQDMDHENMFWYRQDPGLGLRLIYFSYDVKMKEKGDIPEGYSVSREKKERFSLILESASTNQTSMYLCATHTGGAEQPQHFGDGTRLSIL.

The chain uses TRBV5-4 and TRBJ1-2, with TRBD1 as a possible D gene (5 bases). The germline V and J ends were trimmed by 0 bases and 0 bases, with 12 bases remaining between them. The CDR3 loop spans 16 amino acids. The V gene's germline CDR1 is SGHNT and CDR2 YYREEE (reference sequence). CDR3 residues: CASSLGGESTNYGYTF. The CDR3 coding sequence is TGTGCCAGCAGCTTGGGGGGGGAGTCAACTAACTATGGCTACACCTTC. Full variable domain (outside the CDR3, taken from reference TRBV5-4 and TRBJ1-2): ETGVTQSPTHLIKTRGQQVTLRCSSQSGHNTVSWYQQALGQGPQFIFQYYREEENGRGNFPPRFSGLQFPNYSSELNVNALELDDSALYLCASSLGGESTNYGYTFGSGTRLTVV.

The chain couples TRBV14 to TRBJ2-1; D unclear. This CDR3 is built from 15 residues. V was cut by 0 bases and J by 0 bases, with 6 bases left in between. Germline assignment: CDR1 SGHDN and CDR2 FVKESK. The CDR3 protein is CASSQDHSSYNEQFF. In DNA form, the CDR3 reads TGTGCCAGCAGCCAAGATCACAGCTCCTACAATGAGCAGTTCTTC.

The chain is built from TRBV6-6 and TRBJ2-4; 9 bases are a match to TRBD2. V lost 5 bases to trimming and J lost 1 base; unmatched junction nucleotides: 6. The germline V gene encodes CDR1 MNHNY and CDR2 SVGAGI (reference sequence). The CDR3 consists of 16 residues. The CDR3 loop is CASSLLAGFAKNIQYF. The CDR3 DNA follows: TGTGCCAGCAGTCTGCTAGCGGGATTTGCCAAAAACATTCAGTACTTC.

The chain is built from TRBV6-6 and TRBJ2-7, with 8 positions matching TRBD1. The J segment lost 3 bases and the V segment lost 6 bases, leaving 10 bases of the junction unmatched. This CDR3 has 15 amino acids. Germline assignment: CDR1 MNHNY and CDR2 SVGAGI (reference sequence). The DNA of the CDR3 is TGTGCCAGCAGGGGTCAGACAGGGGCCATCTACGAGCAGTACTTC. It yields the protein CASRGQTGAIYEQYF.

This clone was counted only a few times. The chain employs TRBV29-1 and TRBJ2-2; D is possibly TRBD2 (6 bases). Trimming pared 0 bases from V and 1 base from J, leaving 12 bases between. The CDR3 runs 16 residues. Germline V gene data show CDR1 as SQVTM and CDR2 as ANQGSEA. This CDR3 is CSVEDRIGGNTGELFF. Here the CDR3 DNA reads TGCAGCGTTGAAGATCGGATCGGGGGGAACACCGGGGAGCTGTTTTTT.

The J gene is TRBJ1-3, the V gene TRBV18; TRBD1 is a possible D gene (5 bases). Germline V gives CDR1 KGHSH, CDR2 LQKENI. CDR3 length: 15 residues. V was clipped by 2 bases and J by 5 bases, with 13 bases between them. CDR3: CASSPEGEIRNTIYF. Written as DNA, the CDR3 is TGTGCCAGCTCACCAGAAGGGGAAATTAGAAACACCATATATTTT.

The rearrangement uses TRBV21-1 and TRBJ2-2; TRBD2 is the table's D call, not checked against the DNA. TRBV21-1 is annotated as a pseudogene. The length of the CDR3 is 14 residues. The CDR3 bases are TGTGCCAGCGGCGGATCAACTAGCACCGGGGAGCTGTTTTTT. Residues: CASGGSTSTGELFF.

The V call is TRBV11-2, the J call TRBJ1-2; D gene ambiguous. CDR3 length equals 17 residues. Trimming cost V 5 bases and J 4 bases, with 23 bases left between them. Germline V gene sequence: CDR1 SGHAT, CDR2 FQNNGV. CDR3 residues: CASSPIRAGSALYGYTF. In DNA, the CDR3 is TGTGCCAGCAGCCCCATAAGGGCGGGCTCTGCCCTCTATGGCTACACCTTC.

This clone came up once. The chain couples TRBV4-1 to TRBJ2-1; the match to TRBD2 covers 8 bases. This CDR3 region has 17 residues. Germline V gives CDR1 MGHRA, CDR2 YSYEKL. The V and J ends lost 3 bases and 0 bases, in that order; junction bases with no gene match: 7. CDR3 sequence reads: CASSQGLAGSSYNEQFF. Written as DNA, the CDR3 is TGCGCCAGCAGCCAGGGGTTAGCGGGGAGCTCCTACAATGAGCAGTTCTTC.

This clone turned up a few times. DNA of the CDR3: TGTGCCAGCAGCTCCCGGGAGGGCCCTCCCTACGAGCAGTACTTC. Translation gives CASSSREGPPYEQYF. This chain links TRBV11-3 with TRBJ2-7, with TRBD2 matching 8 bases. The trim removed 4 bases at V and 2 bases at J, leaving 7 bases unmatched. This CDR3 region has 15 residues. Germline lookup yields CDR1 SGHNT and CDR2 YENEEA.

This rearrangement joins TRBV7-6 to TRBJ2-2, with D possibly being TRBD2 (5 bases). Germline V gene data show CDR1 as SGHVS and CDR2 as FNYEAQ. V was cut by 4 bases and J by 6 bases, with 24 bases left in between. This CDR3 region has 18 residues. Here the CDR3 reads CASSSALSGSHLAGELFF. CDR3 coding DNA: TGTGCCAGCAGCTCCGCCCTCAGCGGCAGCCACCTCGCCGGGGAGCTGTTTTTT.

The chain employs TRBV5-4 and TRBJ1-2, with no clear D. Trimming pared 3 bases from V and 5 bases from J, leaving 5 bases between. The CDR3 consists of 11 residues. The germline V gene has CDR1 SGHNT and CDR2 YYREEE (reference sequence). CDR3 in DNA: TGTGCCAGCAGCTCCAATTATGGCTACACCTTC. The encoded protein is CASSSNYGYTF.

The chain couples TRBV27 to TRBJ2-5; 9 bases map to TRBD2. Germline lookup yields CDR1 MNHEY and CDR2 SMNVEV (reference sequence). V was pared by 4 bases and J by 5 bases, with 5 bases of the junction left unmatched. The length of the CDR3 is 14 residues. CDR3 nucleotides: TGTGCCAGCAGTTCTTTAGCGGGAGATGAGACCCAGTACTTC. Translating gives CASSSLAGDETQYF.

Here the CDR3 DNA reads TGTGCCAGCAGCTTGGTTGCAGGCCCTTCTGGATATAGCAATCAGCCCCAGCATTTT. Translating gives CASSLVAGPSGYSNQPQHF. V and J are TRBV5-5 and TRBJ1-5; no clear D. The CDR3 is made up of 19 amino acids. V was cut by 0 bases and J by 0 bases, with 19 bases left in between. Looked up from germline, CDR1 is SGHKS and CDR2 is YYEKEE (reference sequence).

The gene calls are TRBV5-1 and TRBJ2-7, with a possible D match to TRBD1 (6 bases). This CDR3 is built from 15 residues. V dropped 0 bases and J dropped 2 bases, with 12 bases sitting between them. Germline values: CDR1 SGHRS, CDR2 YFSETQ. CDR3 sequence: CASSLDQGYPYEQYF. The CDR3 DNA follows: TGCGCCAGCAGCTTGGATCAGGGGTATCCCTACGAGCAGTACTTC.

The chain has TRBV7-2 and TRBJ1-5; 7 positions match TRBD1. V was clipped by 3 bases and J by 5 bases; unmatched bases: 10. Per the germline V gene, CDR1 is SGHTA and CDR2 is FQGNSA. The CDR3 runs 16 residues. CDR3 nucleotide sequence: TGTGCCAGCAGCTTTTTCCCCACAGGGGATTATCAGCCCCAGCATTTT. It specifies CASSFFPTGDYQPQHF.

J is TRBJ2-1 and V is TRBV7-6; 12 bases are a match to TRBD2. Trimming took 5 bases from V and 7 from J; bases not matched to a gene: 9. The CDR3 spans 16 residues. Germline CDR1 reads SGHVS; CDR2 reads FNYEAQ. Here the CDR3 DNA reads TGTGCCAGCAGCCAGCCGACTAGCGGGGGTAGGAATGAGCAGTTCTTC. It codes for CASSQPTSGGRNEQFF.

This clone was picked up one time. Written as DNA, the CDR3 is TGTGCCAGCAGCGTAGGGACATATGGCTACACCTTC. This sequence encodes CASSVGTYGYTF. J is TRBJ1-2 and V is TRBV2; TRBD1 might be the D (6 bases). The V and J ends lost 6 bases and 5 bases respectively, with 10 bases between them. Germline assignment: CDR1 SNHLY and CDR2 FYNNEI. This CDR3 is built from 12 residues.

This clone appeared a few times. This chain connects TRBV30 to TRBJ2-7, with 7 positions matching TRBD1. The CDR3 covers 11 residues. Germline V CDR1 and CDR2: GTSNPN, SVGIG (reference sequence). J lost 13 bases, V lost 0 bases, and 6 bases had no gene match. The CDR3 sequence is CAWSVPGQLYF. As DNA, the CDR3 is TGTGCCTGGAGTGTACCGGGACAGCTTTACTTC.